This note documents a single T cell receptor (beta chain) sequence. This clonotype has only a few counts. Which antigen it targets is not known. One base away there is no much larger clone; base qualities are not given. These data originate in a study of human T cells and chemical hapten exposure (dated by TCRdb to about 2021). Concerning the study at large: For sensitization, 2% DPC in acetone was applied to a 2 cm by 2 cm area of upper inner arm skin. For TCR sequencing, blood came from some 31 alopecia patients at anywhere from one to four time points (pre-sensitization, 2, 6 and 24 weeks). In alopecia patients, the study followed how the peripheral blood TCR repertoire changed in vivo over primary and secondary sensitization to diphenylcyclopropenone (DPC), a hapten. Libraries were pooled for sequencing, and per-sample TCR yields varied mainly because of small differences in library volumes within the pool. Patch testing on the upper back used Finn chambers containing 0.01% DPC, with scoring done after 6 days according to International Contact Dermatitis Research Group standards. Patients additionally received weekly therapeutic DPC doses to the scalp throughout the approximately 24-week study period. Blood was sampled from patients pre-sensitization (week 0) and at 2, 6 and about 24 weeks after DPC sensitization. The patient cohort, mostly female, included alopecia areata with under or over 50% scalp involvement, alopecia totalis and alopecia universalis.

What the study reported, not specific to this receptor: A positive correlation was found between the number of PT1 expanded TCRs and patch test score, with significance reached at thresholds 8, 16 and 32 but not 4. Compared with pre-sensitization or healthy control sets, expanded TCRs formed significantly more large CDR3 similarity clusters, which is consistent with antigen-driven responses. After repeated subsampling, the strength of the expansion versus patch-test correlation and the threshold at which it became significant changed. No change with DPC sensitization was found in the number of TCRs above 1 in 1000 frequency, and no evidence of global repertoire structure alterations was found. All patients had alopecia, a presumed autoimmune disease, so their immune response might differ from that of healthy individuals.

Library preparation was by RACE. This sample was sequenced with a NextSeq 500. During library preparation, unique molecular identifiers were attached to individual cDNA molecules so that TCRs could be counted quantitatively and reproducibly. For every blood RNA sample, sequencing covered both the TCR alpha and TCR beta chains. The published analysis was carried out like this. Samples had a median of around 92,000 TCRs, with a range from 23,224 to 690,600. V, J and CDR3 annotation of the TCR reads was carried out using the Decombinator software suite. To make PS versus PT1 abundance plots, every sample was subsampled to the same number of TCRs (28,000). Expanded TCRs were defined as absent before sensitization and observed at least eight times at the 2-week time point. TCRdb reprocessing: public reads trimmed at Q25 with fastp, clones called with MiXCR, in-frame beta chains kept. Entries that share a CDR3 protein sequence are merged under the most common genes and DNA. TCRdb, not the authors, supplied the V and J calls. The sample table contains about 82,000 distinct CDR3 sequences; only one count was recorded for 10% to 15% of them. Roughly 5.7% of the sample rests with the top ten.

In the paper's terms, the time point label means: patch test 3, about 24 weeks after DPC sensitization. This specimen's treatment or condition label, per the study, means: therapeutic diphenylcyclopropenone sensitization with weekly scalp DPC. At each patch-test visit, blood was drawn before the patch test was applied. Eligible patients were aged 18 to 70, diagnosed with alopecia, deemed suitable for DPC therapy, and excluded if pregnant. Unfractionated whole blood was collected in Tempus Blood RNA tubes, and total RNA was extracted from that blood. CDR3 length: 13 amino acids, cysteine to phenylalanine. Left in the record is the CDR3 DNA by itself, 39 bases read in frame from the first base. V and J are truncated by 4 bases and 1 base respectively, leaving an intervening sequence of 7 bases. CDR1 ENHRY and CDR2 SYGVKD are derived from the germline V gene.

This receptor was taken from a woman in her 50s with alopecia areata. Some clones in this sample may be carry-over from other donors' samples. Recombination linked TRBV10-3 to TRBJ1-1, with the identity of the D gene unclear. Here the sequenced sample was whole blood, taken in connection with sensitization to the hapten diphenylcyclopropenone (DPC). The DNA is as follows: TGTGCCATCAGTGCCGGGGAGAACACTGAAGCTTTCTTT. Its product reads: CAISAGENTEAFF.